The entry below describes one T cell receptor (beta chain). The antigen remains unidentified. Only in-frame clones appear in the TCRdb table, and some are missing; sequencing was by immunoSEQ multiplex PCR. Here the sample spans tens of thousands of clones, more than 85% being singletons. The unexposed donors gave CD4+ T cells in about 2010-2019, prior to COVID-19. This sample is part of a study of CD4 T cells in relation to SARS-CoV-2 and coronaviruses. As for the study in general: Crossreactive spike epitopes shared across donors were mapped to their HLA restriction.

Study observations and caveats: According to naive versus memory sequencing, detected responses are memory recall, not newly primed. Monoreactive clones expanded significantly more to SARS-CoV-2 than crossreactive clones did. Crossreactivity was assessed only for spike protein, not other viral proteins.

Germline V gene lookup returns CDR1 SGHNT and CDR2 YYREEE (reference sequence). Trimming removed 2 bases from V and 3 bases from J; junction bases left unmatched: 7. The CDR3 is 17 residues long. This clonotype originated in a human donor in good health. The chain uses TRBV5-4 and TRBJ2-4; TRBD2 matches 11 bases. Specimen: naive CD4+ T cells from PBMCs. Indicated subset: naive CD4+ T cells isolated by negative enrichment. CDR3 amino acids: CASSLPIAGGSKNIQYF. CDR3 nucleotides: TGTGCCAGCAGCTTACCAATAGCGGGGGGGAGCAAAAACATTCAGTACTTC.